This TCR beta chain appears in the sequencing data of a study of monozygotic twins with inflammatory bowel disease. Points on this clonotype: The antigen is unknown.

Input per TCR library consisted of around 3,700 ng of total RNA. TCRalpha and TCRbeta cDNA went through two nested PCRs of around 15 and 9 cycles. TCRdb reworked the 5' RACE reads into one entry per CDR3 protein, no DNA. Seen in this sample are about 93,000 distinct CDR3 sequences; the ten most common clones hold about 8%. Study findings and constraints: A reduction in TCRbeta diversity (inverse Simpson) was seen in IBD patients relative to healthy co-twins.

This clonotype was obtained from a human donor with ulcerative colitis or Crohn's disease, or a healthy co-twin of an affected twin (not recorded which). Sequences were obtained from blood.

CDR3 sequence: CASSLLRGYYTF. The rearrangement joins TRBV12-3 or TRBV12-4 to TRBJ1-2; no DNA is available, so the TRBD1 call from TCRdb remains unchecked. The CDR3 runs to 12 residues.